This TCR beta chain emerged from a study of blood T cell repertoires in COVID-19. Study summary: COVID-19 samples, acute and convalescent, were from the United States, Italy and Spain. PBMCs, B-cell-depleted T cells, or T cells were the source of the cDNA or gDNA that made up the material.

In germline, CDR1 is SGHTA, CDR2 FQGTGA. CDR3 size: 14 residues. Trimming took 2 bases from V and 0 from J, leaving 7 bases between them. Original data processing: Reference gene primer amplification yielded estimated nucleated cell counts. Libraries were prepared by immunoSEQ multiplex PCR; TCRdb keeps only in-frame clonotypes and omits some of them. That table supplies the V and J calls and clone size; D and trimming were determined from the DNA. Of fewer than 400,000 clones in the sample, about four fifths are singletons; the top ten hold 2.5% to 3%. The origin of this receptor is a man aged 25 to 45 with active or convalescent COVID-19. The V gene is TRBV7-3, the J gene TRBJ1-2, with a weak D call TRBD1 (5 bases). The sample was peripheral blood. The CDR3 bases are TGTGCCAGCAGCTTACAGGGCACTAACTATGGCTACACCTTC. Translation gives CASSLQGTNYGYTF. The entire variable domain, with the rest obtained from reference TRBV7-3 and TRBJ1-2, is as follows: GAGVSQTPSNKVTEKGKYVELRCDPISGHTALYWYRQSLGQGPEFLIYFQGTGAADDSGLPNDRFFAVRPEGSVSTLKIQRTERGDSAVYLCASSLQGTNYGYTFGSGTRLTVV.